The T cell receptor (beta chain) described here comes from a study of shared clonotypes between healthy human individuals. Study-level background: Donor ages ranged 18 to 49 years: a couple of women, a few men. Findings of the study overall: Depth of sequencing was expected to influence donor clonotype sharing.

A word on this clone: What it binds is not known.

Sequencing used immunoSEQ multiplex PCR; TCRdb keeps in-frame clones, though not all of them. In the table there are some 2,500,000 clones, 85% to 95% of which are singletons. Every donor was a Caucasian adult from Nashville, Tennessee. Subsets obtained from CD4+ cells comprised CD45RA+ naive and CD45RA-negative memory cells. CDR1 and CDR2 from the germline V gene are SNHLY and FYNNEI. V was clipped by 8 bases and J by 4 bases; unmatched bases: 10. The CDR3 has 15 residues. V and J are TRBV2 and TRBJ2-7; the match to TRBD1 covers 11 bases. This clonotype originated in a man aged 18 to 29 in good health. Some clones in this sample may be carry-over from other donors' samples. Input material: naive CD4+ T cells from PBMCs. Subset: CD45RA+ positively selected. The CDR3 is CASELRTGGEYEQYF. The CDR3 region has the DNA TGTGCCAGCGAGCTGAGGACAGGGGGCGAGTACGAGCAGTACTTC. Full variable domain (remainder filled in from reference TRBV2 and TRBJ2-7): EPEVTQTPSHQVTQMGQEVILRCVPISNHLYFYWYRQILGQKVEFLVSFYNNEISEKSEIFDDQFSVERPDGSNFTLKIRSTKLEDSAMYFCASELRTGGEYEQYFGPGTRLTVT.